This entry lists 9 T cell receptor beta chains sequenced from one sample in a study of shared clonotypes between healthy human individuals. The assay was immunoSEQ multiplex PCR, and TCRdb's table has in-frame clones only and misses some. Of 2 million to 3 million clones in the sample, roughly 93% were seen once. Material: naive CD4+ T cells from PBMCs. Stated subset: CD45RA+ positively selected. These receptors were collected from a man between 18 and 29 years old in good health. Some clones in this sample may be carry-over from other donors' samples.

The rearrangement uses TRBV28 and TRBJ2-1; D tentatively fits TRBD1 or TRBD2 (5 bases each). The germline V and J ends were trimmed by 5 bases and 7 bases, with 18 bases remaining between them. The CDR3 is 15 amino acids. The V gene's germline CDR1 is MDHEN and CDR2 SYDVKM. CDR3 region: CASSPLGDQGNEQFF. CDR3 in DNA: TGTGCCAGCAGTCCCCTCGGGGACCAAGGTAATGAGCAGTTCTTC.

The chain uses TRBV27 and TRBJ2-3; TRBD1 matches 8 bases. The CDR3 spans 15 residues. Germline-derived CDR1 and CDR2 are MNHEY and SMNVEV (reference sequence). Trimming at V came to 6 bases and at J to 6 bases, leaving 11 bases not matched to a gene. CDR3 in amino acids: CASSQGQGVRDTQYF. DNA of the CDR3: TGTGCCAGCAGCCAAGGACAGGGCGTGAGGGATACGCAGTATTTT.

CDR3 sequence (DNA): TGTGCCAGCAAGTCGGACACCAATTTGGGAGCTTTCTTT. It is translated as CASKSDTNLGAFF. This chain joins TRBV25-1 and TRBJ1-1, with D perhaps TRBD1 (5 bases). Germline V lookup: CDR1 MGHDK, CDR2 SYGVNS. The germline V and J ends were trimmed by 7 bases and 10 bases, with 19 bases remaining between them. This CDR3 has 13 residues.

The chain has TRBV30 and TRBJ2-6; tentatively, D is TRBD1 or TRBD2 (6 bases each). CDR3 size: 19 residues. CDR1 is GTSNPN, CDR2 SVGIG, per germline (reference sequence). CDR3 coding DNA: TGTGCTCACGGGGGCAGAGACCTCCTCGTGACCTCTGGGGCCAACGTCCTGACTTTC. Translated, it gives CAHGGRDLLVTSGANVLTF.

This chain connects TRBV5-4 to TRBJ2-1; 8 nucleotides align to TRBD1. V shed 4 bases and J 8 bases; nucleotides not matched to a gene: 5. Germline lookup yields CDR1 SGHNT and CDR2 YYREEE (reference sequence). The CDR3 runs 13 residues. The CDR3 spells CASSHRGFDEQFF. CDR3 DNA: TGTGCCAGCAGCCACAGGGGGTTCGATGAGCAGTTCTTC.

This chain joins TRBV28 and TRBJ1-6; no firm D call. The V end lost 5 bases, the J end lost 11 bases, and 10 bases lay between the germline ends. The CDR3 consists of 12 residues. In germline, CDR1 is MDHEN, CDR2 SYDVKM. For the CDR3, the DNA is TGTGCCAGCAGTCGCCTGGGTACACCCCTCCACTTT. Translating it yields CASSRLGTPLHF.

This clone appeared once. The V call is TRBV18, the J call TRBJ1-5; tentatively, D is TRBD1 (5 bases). With 0 bases removed from V and 2 bases from J, the gap between germline ends came to 11 bases. Per the germline V gene, CDR1 is KGHSH and CDR2 is LQKENI. CDR3 length: 16 residues. The DNA of the CDR3 is TGTGCCAGCTCACCACCGGGGGAGTGGGGCAATCAGCCCCAGCATTTT. Encoded protein: CASSPPGEWGNQPQHF.

This chain links TRBV5-4 with TRBJ1-1; unclear D gene. V shed 0 bases and J shed 5 bases, with 14 bases lying between them. CDR3 length: 15 amino acids. Per germline, CDR1 SGHNT and CDR2 YYREEE (reference sequence). DNA of the CDR3: TGTGCCAGCAGCTTGGTAGCCAACTTTAGGACTGAAGCTTTCTTT. This gives the protein CASSLVANFRTEAFF.

V gene TRBV11-2 combines with J gene TRBJ2-7, with D uncertain. V lost 5 bases and J lost 6, with 11 bases in between. The CDR3 length is 12 residues. The germline CDR1 and CDR2 sequences are SGHAT and FQNNGV. CDR3 residues: CASSLKGIEQYF. The CDR3 nucleotides are TGTGCCAGCAGCCTTAAGGGAATCGAGCAGTACTTC.